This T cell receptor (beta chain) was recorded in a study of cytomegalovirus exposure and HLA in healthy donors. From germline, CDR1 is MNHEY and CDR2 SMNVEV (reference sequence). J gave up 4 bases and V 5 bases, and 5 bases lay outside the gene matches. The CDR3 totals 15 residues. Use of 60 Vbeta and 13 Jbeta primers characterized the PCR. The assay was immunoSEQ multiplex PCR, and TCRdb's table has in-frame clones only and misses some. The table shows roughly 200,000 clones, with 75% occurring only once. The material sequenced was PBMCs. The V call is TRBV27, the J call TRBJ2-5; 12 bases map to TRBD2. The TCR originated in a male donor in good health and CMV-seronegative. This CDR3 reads CASSPTSGGGETQYF. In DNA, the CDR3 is TGTGCCAGCAGTCCGACTAGCGGGGGAGGAGAGACCCAGTACTTC.